What follows is one T cell receptor beta chain and its context. Sequenced by immunoSEQ multiplex PCR; TCRdb stores in-frame clones only, minus some. The data hold 300,000 to 450,000 clones, with about 87% observed a single time. The data originate from a study of blood T cell repertoires in COVID-19. This CDR3 is 12 amino acids long. V shed 6 bases and J shed 2 bases, with 10 bases lying between them. CDR1 is GTSNPN and CDR2 is SVGIG in the germline V gene (reference sequence). The sequence was obtained from a man aged 25 to 40 who had recovered from COVID-19. The sample taken for sequencing was PBMCs or T cells enriched from blood (not recorded which). The chain combines TRBV30 with TRBJ2-5; D might be TRBD2 (5 bases). The CDR3 region is CACGRAQETQYF. Written as DNA, the CDR3 is TGTGCCTGTGGGCGGGCACAAGAGACCCAGTACTTC.